Listed below are T cell receptor beta chains from one sample, sequenced in a study of blood T cell repertoires in COVID-19. The repertoire was sequenced with immunoSEQ multiplex PCR; TCRdb's copy has only in-frame clones and lacks some. The sample includes some 170,000 clones, around 80% of them seen just once. The sequenced sample was PBMCs or T cells enriched from blood (not recorded which). These receptor sequences come from a man aged 50 to 60 who had recovered from COVID-19. Each CDR3 is given with its conserved first and last residue.

TRBV30	TRBJ2-5	CAWTTGGLETQYF
TRBV19	TRBJ1-5	CASSIDGQGSQHF
TRBV2	TRBJ2-5	CASSERVAIFRGQETQYF
TRBV6-1	TRBJ1-1	CASSDRQTMNTEAFF
TRBV9	TRBJ1-2	CASSQRPQGGVNGYTF
TRBV2	TRBJ1-6	CASSVGQASPLHF
TRBV7-2	TRBJ2-3	CASSTKGLDTQYF
TRBV2	TRBJ1-2	CASSGQGRSYGYTF
TRBV3-1/TRBV3-2	TRBJ1-2	CASSQAAVGYTF
TRBV6-5	TRBJ1-2	CASSSGTGGLGYTF